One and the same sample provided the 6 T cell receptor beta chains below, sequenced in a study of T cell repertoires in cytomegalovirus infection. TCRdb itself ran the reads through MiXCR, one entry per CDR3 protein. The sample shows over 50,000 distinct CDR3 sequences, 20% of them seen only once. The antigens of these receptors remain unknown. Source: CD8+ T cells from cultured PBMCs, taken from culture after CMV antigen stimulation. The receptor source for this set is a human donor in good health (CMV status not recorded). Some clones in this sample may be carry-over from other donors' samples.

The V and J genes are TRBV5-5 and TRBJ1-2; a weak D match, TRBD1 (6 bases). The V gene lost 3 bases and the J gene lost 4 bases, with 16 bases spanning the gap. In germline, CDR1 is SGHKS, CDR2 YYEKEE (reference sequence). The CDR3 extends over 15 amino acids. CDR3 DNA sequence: TGTGCCAGCAGCTCGTGGGCAGGGGTGGGCTATGGCTACACCTTC. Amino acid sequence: CASSSWAGVGYGYTF.

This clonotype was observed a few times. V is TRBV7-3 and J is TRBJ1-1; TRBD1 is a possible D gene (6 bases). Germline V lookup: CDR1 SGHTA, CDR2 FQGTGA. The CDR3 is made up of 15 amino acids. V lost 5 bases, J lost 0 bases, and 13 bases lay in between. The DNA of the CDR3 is TGTGCCAGCAGCCCGAGGGGGGTAATGAACACTGAAGCTTTCTTT. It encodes CASSPRGVMNTEAFF.

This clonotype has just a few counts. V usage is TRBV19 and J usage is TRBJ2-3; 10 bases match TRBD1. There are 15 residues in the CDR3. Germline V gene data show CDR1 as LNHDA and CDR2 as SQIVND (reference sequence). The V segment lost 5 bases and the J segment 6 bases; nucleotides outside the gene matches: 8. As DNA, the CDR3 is TGTGCCAGTAGTGCGCGACAGGGGGCCGGGGATACGCAGTATTTT. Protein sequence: CASSARQGAGDTQYF.

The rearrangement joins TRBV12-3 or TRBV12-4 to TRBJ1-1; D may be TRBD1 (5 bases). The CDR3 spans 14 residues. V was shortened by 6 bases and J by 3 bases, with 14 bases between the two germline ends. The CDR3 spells CASSLPGVDTEAFF. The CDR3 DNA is TGTGCCAGCAGCCTTCCGGGGGTGGACACTGAAGCTTTCTTT.

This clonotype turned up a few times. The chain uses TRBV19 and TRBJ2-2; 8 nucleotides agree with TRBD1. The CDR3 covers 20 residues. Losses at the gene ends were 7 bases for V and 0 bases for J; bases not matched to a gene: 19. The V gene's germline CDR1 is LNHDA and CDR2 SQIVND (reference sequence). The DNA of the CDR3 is TGTGCCAGTACCTTACTCCCGGGACAGGAGATCAACACGAACACCGGGGAGCTGTTTTTT. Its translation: CASTLLPGQEINTNTGELFF.

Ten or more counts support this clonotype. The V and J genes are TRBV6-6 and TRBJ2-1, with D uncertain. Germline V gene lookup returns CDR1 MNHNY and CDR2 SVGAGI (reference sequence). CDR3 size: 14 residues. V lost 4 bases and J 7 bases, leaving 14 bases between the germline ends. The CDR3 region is CASSSIALANEQFF. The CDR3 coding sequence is TGTGCCAGCAGTTCCATAGCACTGGCGAATGAGCAGTTCTTC.